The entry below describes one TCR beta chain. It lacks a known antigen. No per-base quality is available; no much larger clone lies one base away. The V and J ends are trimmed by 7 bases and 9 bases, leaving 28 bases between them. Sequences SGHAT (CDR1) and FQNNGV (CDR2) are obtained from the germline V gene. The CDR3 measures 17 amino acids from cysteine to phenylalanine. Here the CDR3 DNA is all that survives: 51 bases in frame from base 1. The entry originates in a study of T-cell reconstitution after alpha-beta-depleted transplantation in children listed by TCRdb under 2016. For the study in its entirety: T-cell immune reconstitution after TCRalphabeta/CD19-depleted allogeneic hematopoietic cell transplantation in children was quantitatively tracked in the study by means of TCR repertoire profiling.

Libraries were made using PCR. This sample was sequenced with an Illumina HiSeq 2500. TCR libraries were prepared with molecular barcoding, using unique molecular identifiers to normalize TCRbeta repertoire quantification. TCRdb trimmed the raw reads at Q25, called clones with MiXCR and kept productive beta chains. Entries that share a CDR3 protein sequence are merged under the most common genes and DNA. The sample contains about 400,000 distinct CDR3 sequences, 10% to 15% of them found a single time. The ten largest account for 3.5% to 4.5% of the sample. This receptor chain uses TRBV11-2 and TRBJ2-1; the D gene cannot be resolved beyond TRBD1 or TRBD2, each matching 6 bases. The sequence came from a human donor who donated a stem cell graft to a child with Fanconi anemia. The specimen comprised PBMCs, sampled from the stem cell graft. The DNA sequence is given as TGTGCCAGCAACCCAGCCCCGCCGGGGGACACCAGGGGTGAGCAGTTCTTC. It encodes CASNPAPPGDTRGEQFF.